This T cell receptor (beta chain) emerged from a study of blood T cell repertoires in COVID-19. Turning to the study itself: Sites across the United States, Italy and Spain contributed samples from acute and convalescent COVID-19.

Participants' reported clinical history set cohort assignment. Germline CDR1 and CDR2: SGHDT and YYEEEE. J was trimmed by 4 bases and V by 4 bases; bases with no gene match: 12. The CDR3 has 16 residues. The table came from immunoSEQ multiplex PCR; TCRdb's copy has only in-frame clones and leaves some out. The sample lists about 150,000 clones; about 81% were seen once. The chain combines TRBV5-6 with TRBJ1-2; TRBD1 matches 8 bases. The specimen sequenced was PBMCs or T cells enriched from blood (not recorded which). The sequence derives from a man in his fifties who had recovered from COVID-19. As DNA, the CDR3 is TGTGCCAGCAGCCCCCAGAACAGGGGGATAGTCTATGGCTACACCTTC. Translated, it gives CASSPQNRGIVYGYTF.